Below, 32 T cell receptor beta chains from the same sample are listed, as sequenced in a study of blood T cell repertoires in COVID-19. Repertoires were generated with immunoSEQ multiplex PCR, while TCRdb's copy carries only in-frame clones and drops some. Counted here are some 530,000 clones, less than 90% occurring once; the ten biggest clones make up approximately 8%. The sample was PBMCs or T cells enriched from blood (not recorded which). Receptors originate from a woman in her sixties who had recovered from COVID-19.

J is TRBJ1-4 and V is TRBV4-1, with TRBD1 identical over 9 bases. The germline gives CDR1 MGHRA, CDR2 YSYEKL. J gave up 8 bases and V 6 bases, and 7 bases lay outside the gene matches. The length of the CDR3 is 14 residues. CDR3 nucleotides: TGCGCCAGCAGGCTGGGACAGGGTGGCGAAAAACTGTTTTTT. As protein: CASRLGQGGEKLFF.

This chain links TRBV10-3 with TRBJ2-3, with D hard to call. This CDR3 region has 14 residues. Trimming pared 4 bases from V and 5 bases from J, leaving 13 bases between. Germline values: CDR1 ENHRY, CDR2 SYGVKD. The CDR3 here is CAISGTLREDTQYF. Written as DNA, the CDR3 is TGTGCCATCAGTGGCACATTACGTGAAGATACGCAGTATTTT.

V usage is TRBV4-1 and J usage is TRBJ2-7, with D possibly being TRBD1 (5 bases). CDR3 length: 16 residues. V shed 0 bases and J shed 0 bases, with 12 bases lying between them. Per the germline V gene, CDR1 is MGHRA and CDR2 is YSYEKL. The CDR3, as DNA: TGCGCCAGCAGCCAAGATTTTATGACAGCCTCCTACGAGCAGTACTTC. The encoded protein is CASSQDFMTASYEQYF.

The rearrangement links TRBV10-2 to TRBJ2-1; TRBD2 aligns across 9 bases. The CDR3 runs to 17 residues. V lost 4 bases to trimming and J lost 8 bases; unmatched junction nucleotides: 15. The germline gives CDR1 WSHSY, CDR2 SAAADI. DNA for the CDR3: TGCGCCAGCAGTGGGGGTAGCGGGGGCCGCGGGAGGCATGAGCAGTTCTTC. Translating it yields CASSGGSGGRGRHEQFF.

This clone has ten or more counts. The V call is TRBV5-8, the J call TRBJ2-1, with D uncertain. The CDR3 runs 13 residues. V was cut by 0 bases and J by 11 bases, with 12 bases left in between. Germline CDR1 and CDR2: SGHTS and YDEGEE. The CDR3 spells CASSLAETNKQFF. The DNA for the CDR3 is TGTGCCAGCAGCTTGGCCGAGACAAACAAGCAGTTCTTC.

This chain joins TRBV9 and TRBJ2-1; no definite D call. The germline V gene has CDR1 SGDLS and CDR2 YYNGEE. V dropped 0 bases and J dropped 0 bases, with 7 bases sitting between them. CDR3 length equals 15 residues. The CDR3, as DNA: TGTGCCAGCAGCGTAGGGGCAAGCTCCTACAATGAGCAGTTCTTC. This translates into CASSVGASSYNEQFF.

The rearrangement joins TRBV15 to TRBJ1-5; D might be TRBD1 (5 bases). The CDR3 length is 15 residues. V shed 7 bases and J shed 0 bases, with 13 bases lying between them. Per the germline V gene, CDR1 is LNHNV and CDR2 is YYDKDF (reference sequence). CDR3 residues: CATMVGGDSNQPQHF. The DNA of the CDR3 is TGTGCCACCATGGTGGGGGGGGATAGCAATCAGCCCCAGCATTTT.

CDR3 in DNA: TGTGCCAGCAGCTCGGGACTAGCGAAGCAGTCCCAGTACTTC. Amino acids: CASSSGLAKQSQYF. V and J are TRBV5-8 and TRBJ2-5; TRBD2 matches 10 bases. V was pared by 3 bases and J by 9 bases, with 8 bases of the junction left unmatched. This CDR3 contains 14 residues. Germline-derived CDR1 and CDR2 are SGHTS and YDEGEE. Full variable domain (remainder filled in from reference TRBV5-8 and TRBJ2-5): EAGVTQSPTHLIKTRGQQATLRCSPISGHTSVYWYQQALGLGLQFLLWYDEGEERNRGNFPPRFSGRQFPNYSSELNVNALELEDSALYLCASSSGLAKQSQYFGPGTRLLVL.

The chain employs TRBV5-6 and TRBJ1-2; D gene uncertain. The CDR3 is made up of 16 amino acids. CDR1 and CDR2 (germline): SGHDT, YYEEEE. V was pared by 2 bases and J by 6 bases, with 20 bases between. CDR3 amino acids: CASSFWEAPGVNGYTF. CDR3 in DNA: TGTGCCAGCAGCTTTTGGGAGGCCCCCGGGGTGAATGGCTACACCTTC.

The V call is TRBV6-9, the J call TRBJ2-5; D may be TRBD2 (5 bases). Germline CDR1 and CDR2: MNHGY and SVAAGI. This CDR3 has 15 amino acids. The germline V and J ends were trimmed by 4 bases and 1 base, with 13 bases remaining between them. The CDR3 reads CASSWWTGAQETQYF. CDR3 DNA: TGTGCCAGCAGTTGGTGGACTGGAGCCCAAGAGACCCAGTACTTC.

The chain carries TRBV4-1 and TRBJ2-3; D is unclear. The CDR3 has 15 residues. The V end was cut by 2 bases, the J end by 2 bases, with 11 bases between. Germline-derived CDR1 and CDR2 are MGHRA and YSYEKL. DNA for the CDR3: TGCGCCAGCAGCCAATACGTGGGCCACACAGATACGCAGTATTTT. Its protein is CASSQYVGHTDTQYF.

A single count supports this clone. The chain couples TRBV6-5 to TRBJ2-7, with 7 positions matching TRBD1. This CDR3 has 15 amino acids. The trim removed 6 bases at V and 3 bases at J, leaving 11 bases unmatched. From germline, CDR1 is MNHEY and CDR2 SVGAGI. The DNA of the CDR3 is TGTGCCAGCAGCCTAGGGGGCCTCTCCCTCTACGAGCAGTACTTC. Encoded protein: CASSLGGLSLYEQYF.

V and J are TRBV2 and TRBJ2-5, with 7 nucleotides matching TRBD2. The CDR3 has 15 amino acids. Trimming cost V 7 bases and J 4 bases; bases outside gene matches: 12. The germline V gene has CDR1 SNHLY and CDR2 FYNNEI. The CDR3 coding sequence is TGTGCCAGCACCAAAGGGAGGGGTGGCGGAGAGACCCAGTACTTC. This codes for CASTKGRGGGETQYF.

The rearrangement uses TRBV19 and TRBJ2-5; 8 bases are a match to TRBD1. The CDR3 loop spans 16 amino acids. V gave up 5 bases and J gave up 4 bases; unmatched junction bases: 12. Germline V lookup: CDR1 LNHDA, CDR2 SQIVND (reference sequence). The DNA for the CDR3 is TGTGCCAGTAGTCCTCGCCTTGACAGGGGCCGAGAGACCCAGTACTTC. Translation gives CASSPRLDRGRETQYF. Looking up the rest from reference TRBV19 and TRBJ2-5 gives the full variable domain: DGGITQSPKYLFRKEGQNVTLSCEQNLNHDAMYWYRQDPGQGLRLIYYSQIVNDFQKGDIAEGYSVSREKKESFPLTVTSAQKNPTAFYLCASSPRLDRGRETQYFGPGTRLLVL.

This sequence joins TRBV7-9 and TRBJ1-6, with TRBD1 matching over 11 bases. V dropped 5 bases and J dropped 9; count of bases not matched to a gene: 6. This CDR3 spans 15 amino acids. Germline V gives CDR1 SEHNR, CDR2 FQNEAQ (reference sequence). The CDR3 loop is CASSTGTGGFSPLHF. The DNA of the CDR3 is TGTGCCAGCAGCACCGGGACAGGGGGTTTTTCACCCCTCCACTTT. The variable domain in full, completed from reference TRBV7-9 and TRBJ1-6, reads DTGVSQNPRHKITKRGQNVTFRCDPISEHNRLYWYRQTLGQGPEFLTYFQNEAQLEKSRLLSDRFSAERPKGSFSTLEIQRTEQGDSAMYLCASSTGTGGFSPLHFGNGTRLTVT.

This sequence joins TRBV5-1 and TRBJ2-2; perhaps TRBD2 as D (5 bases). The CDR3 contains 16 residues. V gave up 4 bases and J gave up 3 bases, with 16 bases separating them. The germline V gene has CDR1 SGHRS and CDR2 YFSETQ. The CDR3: CASSPPGSGDTGELFF. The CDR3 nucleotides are TGCGCCAGCAGCCCCCCAGGATCCGGGGACACCGGGGAGCTGTTTTTT.

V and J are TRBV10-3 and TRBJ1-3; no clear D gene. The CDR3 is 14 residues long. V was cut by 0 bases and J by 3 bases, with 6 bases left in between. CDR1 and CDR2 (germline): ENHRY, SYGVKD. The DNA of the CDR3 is TGTGCCATCAGTGAGTCGCCAGGTGGAAACACCATATATTTT. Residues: CAISESPGGNTIYF.

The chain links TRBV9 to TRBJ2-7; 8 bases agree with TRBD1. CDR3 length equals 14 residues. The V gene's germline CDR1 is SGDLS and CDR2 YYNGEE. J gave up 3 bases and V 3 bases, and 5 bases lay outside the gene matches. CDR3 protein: CASSGDRGNYEQYF. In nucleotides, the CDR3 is TGTGCCAGCAGCGGTGACAGGGGAAACTACGAGCAGTACTTC.

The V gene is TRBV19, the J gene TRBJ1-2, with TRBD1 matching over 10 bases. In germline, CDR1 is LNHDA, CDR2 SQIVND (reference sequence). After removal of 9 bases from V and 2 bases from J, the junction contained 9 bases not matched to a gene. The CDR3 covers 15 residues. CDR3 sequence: CASIRGQGENYGYTF. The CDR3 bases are TGTGCCAGCATCCGCGGACAGGGGGAAAACTATGGCTACACCTTC.

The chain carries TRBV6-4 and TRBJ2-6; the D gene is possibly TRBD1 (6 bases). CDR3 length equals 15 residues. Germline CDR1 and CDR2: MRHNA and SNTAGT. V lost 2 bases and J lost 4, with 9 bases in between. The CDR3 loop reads CASSDKGDGANVLTF. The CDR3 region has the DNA TGTGCCAGCAGTGACAAGGGGGACGGGGCCAACGTCCTGACTTTC.

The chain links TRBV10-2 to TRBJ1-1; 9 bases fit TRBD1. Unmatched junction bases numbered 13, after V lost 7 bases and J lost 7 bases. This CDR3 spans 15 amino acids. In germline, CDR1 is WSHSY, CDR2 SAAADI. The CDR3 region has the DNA TGCGCCAGCAAATCGGGGACAGGGTTGTCGAGTGAAGCTTTCTTT. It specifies CASKSGTGLSSEAFF.

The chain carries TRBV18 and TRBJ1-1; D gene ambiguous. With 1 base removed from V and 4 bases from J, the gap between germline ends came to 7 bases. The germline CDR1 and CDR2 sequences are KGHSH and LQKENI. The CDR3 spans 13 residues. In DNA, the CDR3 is TGTGCCAGCTCACCACGCGGGTCCACTGAAGCTTTCTTT. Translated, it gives CASSPRGSTEAFF.

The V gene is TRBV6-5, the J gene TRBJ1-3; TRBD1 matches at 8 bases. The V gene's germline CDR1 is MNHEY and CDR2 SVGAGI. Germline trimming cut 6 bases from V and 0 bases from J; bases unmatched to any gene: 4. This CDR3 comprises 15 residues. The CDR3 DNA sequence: TGTGCCAGCAGCATTACAGGGGGCTCTGGAAACACCATATATTTT. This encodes CASSITGGSGNTIYF.

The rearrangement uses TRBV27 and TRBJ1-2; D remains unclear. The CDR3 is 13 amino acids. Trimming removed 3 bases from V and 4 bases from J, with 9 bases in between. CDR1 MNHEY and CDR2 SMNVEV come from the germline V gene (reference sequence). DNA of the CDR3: TGTGCCAGCAGTTTTTCGGGGTCCTATGGCTACACCTTC. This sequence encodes CASSFSGSYGYTF.

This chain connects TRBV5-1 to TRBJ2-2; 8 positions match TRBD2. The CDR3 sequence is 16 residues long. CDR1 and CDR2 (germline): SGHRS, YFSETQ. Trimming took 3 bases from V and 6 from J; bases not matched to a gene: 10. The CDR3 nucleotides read TGCGCCAGCAGCTCCGCGGGGGGCGGCCCCTCCGGGGAGCTGTTTTTT. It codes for CASSSAGGGPSGELFF.

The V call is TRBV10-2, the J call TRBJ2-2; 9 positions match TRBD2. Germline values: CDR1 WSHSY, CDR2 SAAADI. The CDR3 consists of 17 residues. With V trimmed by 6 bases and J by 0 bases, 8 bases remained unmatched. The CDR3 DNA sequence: TGCGCCAGCAGAATCACCAGCGGGGGGACGAACACCGGGGAGCTGTTTTTT. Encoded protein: CASRITSGGTNTGELFF.

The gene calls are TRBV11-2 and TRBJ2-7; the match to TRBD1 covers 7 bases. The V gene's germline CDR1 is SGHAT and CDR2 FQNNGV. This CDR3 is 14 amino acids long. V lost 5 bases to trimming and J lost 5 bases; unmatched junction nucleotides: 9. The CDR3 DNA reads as TGTGCCAGCAGCATCACGGACAGGCTCCACGAGCAGTACTTC. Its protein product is CASSITDRLHEQYF.

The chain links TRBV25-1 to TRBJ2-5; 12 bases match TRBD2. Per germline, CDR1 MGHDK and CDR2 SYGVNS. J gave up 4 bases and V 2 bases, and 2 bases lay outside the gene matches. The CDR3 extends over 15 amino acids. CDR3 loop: CASSEKTSGGETQYF. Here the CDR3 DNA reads TGTGCCAGCAGTGAAAAGACTAGCGGGGGAGAGACCCAGTACTTC. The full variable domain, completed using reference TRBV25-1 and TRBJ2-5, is EADIYQTPRYLVIGTGKKITLECSQTMGHDKMYWYQQDPGMELHLIHYSYGVNSTEKGDLSSESTVSRIRTEHFPLTLESARPSHTSQYLCASSEKTSGGETQYFGPGTRLLVL.

CDR3 residues: CASSLIYGQVEAFF. The DNA of the CDR3 is TGTGCCAGCAGCTTGATTTATGGGCAAGTTGAAGCTTTCTTT. The chain combines TRBV5-5 with TRBJ1-1; D unresolved. CDR3 size: 14 residues. The V gene's germline CDR1 is SGHKS and CDR2 YYEKEE (reference sequence). The V end lost 1 base, the J end lost 7 bases, and 14 bases lay between the germline ends. Drawing the rest from reference TRBV5-5 and TRBJ1-1, the complete variable domain is DAGVTQSPTHLIKTRGQQVTLRCSPISGHKSVSWYQQVLGQGPQFIFQYYEKEERGRGNFPDRFSARQFPNYSSELNVNALLLGDSALYLCASSLIYGQVEAFFGQGTRLTVV.

Here the CDR3 reads CASSSASGTGSYEQYF. CDR3 in DNA: TGTGCCAGCAGCTCAGCGTCCGGGACAGGTTCCTACGAGCAGTACTTC. This chain uses TRBV7-2 with TRBJ2-7; the match to TRBD1 covers 8 bases. From germline, CDR1 is SGHTA and CDR2 FQGNSA. The CDR3 has 16 residues. V gave up 4 bases and J gave up 1 base; unmatched junction bases: 9.

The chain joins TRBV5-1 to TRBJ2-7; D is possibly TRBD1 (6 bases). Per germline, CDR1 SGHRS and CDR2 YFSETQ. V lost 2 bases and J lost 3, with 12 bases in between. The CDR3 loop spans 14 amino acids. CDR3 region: CASSFGQYRYEQYV. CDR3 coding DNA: TGCGCCAGCAGCTTTGGACAGTACCGCTACGAGCAGTACGTC.

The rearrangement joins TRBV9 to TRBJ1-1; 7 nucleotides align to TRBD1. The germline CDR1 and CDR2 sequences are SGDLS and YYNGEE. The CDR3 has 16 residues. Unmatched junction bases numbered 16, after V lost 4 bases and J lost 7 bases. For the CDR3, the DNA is TGTGCCAGCAGCCCCCTTCTTGGAGGGGGCGCAGGTGAAGCTTTCTTT. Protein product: CASSPLLGGGAGEAFF.